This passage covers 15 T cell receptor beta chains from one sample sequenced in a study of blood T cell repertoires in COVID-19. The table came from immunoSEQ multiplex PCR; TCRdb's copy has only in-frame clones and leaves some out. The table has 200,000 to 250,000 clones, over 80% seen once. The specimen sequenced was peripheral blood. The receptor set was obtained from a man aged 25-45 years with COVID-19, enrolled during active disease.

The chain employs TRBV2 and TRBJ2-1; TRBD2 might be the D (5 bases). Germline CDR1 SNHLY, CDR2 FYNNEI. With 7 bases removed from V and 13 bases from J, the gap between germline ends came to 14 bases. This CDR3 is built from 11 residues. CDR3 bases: TGTGCCAGCACAGATGGGCCTAGCCAGTTCTTC. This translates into CASTDGPSQFF.

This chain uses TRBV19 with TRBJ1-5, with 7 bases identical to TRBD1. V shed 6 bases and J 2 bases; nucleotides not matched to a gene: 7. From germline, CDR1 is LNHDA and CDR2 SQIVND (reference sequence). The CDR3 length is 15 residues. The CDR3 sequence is CASRPQGDRNQPQHF. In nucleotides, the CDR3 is TGTGCCAGTAGACCGCAGGGGGATCGCAATCAGCCCCAGCATTTT.

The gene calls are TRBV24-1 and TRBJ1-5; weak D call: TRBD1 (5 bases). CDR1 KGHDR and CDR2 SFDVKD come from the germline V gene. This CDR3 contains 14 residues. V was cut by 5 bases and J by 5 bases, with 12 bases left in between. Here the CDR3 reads CATSGAGIDQPQHF. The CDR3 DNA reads TGTGCCACCAGTGGGGCAGGGATCGATCAGCCCCAGCATTTT.

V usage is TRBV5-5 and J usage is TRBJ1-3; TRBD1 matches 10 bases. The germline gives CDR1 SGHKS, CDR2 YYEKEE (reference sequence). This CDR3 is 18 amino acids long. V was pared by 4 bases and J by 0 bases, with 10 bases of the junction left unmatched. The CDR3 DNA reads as TGTGCCAGCAGCCTAGGGGACAGGGGAAGCCGCTCTGGAAACACCATATATTTT. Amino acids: CASSLGDRGSRSGNTIYF.

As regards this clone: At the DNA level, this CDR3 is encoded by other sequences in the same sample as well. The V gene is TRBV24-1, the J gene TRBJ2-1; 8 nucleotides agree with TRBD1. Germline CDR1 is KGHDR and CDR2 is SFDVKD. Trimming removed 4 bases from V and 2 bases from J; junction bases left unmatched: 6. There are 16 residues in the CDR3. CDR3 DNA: TGTGCCACCAGTGACCTCGGACAGGGAACCTACAATGAGCAGTTCTTC. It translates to CATSDLGQGTYNEQFF.

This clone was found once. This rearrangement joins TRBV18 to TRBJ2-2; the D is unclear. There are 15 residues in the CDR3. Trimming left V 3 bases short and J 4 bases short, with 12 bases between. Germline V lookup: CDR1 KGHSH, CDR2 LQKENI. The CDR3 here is CASSPASRSTGELFF. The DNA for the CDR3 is TGTGCCAGCTCACCTGCTAGTAGGAGCACCGGGGAGCTGTTTTTT.

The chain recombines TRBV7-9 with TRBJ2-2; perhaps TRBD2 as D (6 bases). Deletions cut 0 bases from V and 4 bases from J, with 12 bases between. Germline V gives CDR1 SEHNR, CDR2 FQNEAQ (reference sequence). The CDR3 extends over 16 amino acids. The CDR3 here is CASSLAGGITTGELFF. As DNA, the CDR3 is TGTGCCAGCAGCTTAGCAGGCGGGATTACCACCGGGGAGCTGTTTTTT. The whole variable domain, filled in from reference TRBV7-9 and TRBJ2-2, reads DTGVSQNPRHKITKRGQNVTFRCDPISEHNRLYWYRQTLGQGPEFLTYFQNEAQLEKSRLLSDRFSAERPKGSFSTLEIQRTEQGDSAMYLCASSLAGGITTGELFFGEGSRLTVL.

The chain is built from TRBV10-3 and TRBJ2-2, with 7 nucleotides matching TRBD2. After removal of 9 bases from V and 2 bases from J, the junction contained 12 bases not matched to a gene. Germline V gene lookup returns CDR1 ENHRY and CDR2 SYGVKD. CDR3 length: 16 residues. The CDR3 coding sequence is TGTGCCATGCGGAGTGGTCTAGCGGATAACACCGGGGAGCTGTTTTTT. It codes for CAMRSGLADNTGELFF.

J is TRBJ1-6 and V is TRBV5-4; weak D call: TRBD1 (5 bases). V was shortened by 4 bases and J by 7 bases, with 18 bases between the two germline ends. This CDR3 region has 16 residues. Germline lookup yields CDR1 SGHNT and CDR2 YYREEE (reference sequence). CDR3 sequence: CASSLGGVMGNSPLHF. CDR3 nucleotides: TGTGCCAGCAGCCTGGGGGGAGTTATGGGGAATTCACCCCTCCACTTT.

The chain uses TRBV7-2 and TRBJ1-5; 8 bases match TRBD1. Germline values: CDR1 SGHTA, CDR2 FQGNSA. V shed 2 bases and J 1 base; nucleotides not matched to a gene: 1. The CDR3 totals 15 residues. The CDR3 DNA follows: TGTGCCAGCAGCTTACCAGGGGGCAGCAATCAGCCCCAGCATTTT. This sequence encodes CASSLPGGSNQPQHF.

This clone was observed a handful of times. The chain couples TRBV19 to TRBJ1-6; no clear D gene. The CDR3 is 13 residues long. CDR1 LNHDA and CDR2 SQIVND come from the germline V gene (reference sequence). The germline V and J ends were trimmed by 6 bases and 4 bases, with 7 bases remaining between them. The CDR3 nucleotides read TGTGCCAGTAGCCAGGTTTATAATTCACCCCTCCACTTT. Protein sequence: CASSQVYNSPLHF. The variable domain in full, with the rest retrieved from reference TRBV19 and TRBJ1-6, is DGGITQSPKYLFRKEGQNVTLSCEQNLNHDAMYWYRQDPGQGLRLIYYSQIVNDFQKGDIAEGYSVSREKKESFPLTVTSAQKNPTAFYLCASSQVYNSPLHFGNGTRLTVT.

CDR3 bases: TGTGCCAGCAGCTTGTCTTGGGGGCAGATGAACACCGGGGAGCTGTTTTTT. The encoded protein is CASSLSWGQMNTGELFF. The J gene is TRBJ2-2, the V gene TRBV7-9; tentatively, D is TRBD1 (6 bases). This CDR3 is built from 17 residues. Germline values: CDR1 SEHNR, CDR2 FQNEAQ (reference sequence). V shed 3 bases and J shed 1 base, with 15 bases lying between them.

The CDR3 is CASSELGTGAPLHF. The CDR3, as DNA: TGTGCCAGCAGTGAATTGGGGACAGGGGCACCCCTCCACTTT. J is TRBJ1-6 and V is TRBV25-1; 10 bases are shared with TRBD1. CDR1 is MGHDK and CDR2 is SYGVNS in the germline V gene. The CDR3 contains 14 residues. With 1 base clipped from V and 11 bases from J, the junction kept 2 bases outside the gene matches.

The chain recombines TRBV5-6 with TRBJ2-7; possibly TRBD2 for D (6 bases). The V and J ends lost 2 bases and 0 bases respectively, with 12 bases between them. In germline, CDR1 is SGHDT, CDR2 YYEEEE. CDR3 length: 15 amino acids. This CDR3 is CASSLQVTSSYEQYF. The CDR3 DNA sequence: TGTGCCAGCAGCTTACAGGTGACTAGCTCCTACGAGCAGTACTTC.

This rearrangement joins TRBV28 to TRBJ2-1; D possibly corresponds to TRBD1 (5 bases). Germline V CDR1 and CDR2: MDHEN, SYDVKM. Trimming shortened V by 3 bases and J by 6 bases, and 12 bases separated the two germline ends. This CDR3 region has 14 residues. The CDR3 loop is CASSFSQGSNEQFF. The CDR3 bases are TGTGCCAGCAGTTTTAGCCAGGGAAGCAATGAGCAGTTCTTC.